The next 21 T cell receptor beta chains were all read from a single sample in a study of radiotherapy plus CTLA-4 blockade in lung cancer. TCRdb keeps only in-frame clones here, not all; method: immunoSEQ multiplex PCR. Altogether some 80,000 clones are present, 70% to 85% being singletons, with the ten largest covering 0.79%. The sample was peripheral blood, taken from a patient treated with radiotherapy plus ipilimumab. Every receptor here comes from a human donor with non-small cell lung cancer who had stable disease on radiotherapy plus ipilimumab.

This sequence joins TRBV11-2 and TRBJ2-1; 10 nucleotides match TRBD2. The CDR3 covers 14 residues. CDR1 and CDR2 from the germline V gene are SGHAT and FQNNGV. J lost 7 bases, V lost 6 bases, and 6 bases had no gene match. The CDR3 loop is CASRLAGVGNEQFF. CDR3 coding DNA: TGTGCCAGCAGGCTAGCGGGAGTAGGTAATGAGCAGTTCTTC.

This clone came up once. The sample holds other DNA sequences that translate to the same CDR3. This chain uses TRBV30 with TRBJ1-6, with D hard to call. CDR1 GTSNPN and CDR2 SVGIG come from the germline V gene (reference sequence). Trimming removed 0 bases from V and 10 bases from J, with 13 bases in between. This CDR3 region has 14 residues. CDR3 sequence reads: CAWSVSRGRSPLHF. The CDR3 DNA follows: TGTGCCTGGAGTGTTTCCAGAGGACGGTCACCCCTCCACTTT.

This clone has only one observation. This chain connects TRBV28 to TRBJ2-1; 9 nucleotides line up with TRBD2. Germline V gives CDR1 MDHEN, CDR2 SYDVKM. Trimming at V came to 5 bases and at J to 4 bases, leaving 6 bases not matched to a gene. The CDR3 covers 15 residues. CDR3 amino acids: CASSPSGGTYNEQFF. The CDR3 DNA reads TGTGCCAGCAGTCCGAGCGGGGGGACGTACAATGAGCAGTTCTTC.

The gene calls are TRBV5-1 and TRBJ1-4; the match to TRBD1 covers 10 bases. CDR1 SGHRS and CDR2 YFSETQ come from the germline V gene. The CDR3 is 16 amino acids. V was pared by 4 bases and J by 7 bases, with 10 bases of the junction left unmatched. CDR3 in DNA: TGCGCCAGCAGCCCGGACAGGGGGATGGTGGGTGAAAAACTGTTTTTT. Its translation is CASSPDRGMVGEKLFF. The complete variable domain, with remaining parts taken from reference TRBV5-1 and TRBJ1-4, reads KAGVTQTPRYLIKTRGQQVTLSCSPISGHRSVSWYQQTPGQGLQFLFEYFSETQRNKGNFPGRFSGRQFSNSRSEMNVSTLELGDSALYLCASSPDRGMVGEKLFFGSGTQLSVL.

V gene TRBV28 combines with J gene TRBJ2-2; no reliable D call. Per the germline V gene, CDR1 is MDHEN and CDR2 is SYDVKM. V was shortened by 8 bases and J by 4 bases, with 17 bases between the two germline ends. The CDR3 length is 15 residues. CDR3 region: CASGHPGPATGELFF. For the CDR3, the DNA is TGTGCCAGCGGCCATCCTGGGCCTGCCACCGGGGAGCTGTTTTTT.

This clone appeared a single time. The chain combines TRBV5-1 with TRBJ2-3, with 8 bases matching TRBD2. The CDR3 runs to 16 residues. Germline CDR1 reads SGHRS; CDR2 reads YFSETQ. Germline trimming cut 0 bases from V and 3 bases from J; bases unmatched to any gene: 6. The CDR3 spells CASSLGTSGGTDTQYF. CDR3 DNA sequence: TGCGCCAGCAGCTTGGGAACTAGCGGTGGAACAGATACGCAGTATTTT.

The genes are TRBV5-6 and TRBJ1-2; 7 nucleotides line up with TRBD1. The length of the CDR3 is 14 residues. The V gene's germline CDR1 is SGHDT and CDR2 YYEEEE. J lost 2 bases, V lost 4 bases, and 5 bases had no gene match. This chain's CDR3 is CASSLSGQNYGYTF. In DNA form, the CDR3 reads TGTGCCAGCAGCCTTTCGGGACAGAACTATGGCTACACCTTC.

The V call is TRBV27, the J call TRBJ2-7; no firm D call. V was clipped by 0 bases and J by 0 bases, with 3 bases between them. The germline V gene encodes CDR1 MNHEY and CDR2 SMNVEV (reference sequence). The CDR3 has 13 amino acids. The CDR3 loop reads CASSLSDSYEQYF. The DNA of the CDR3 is TGTGCCAGCAGTTTATCGGACTCCTACGAGCAGTACTTC.

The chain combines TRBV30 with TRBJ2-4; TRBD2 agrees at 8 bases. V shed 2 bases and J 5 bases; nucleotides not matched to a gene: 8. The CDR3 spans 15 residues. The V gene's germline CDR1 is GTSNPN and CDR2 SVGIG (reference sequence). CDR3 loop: CAWSPRAGVENIQYF. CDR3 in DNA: TGTGCCTGGAGTCCCCGAGCGGGGGTAGAAAACATTCAGTACTTC.

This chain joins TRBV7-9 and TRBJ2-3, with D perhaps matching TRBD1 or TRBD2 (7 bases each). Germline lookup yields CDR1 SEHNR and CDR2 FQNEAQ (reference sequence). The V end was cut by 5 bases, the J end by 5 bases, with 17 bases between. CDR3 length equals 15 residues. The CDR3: CASSPGRGGEDTQYF. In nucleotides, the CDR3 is TGTGCCAGCAGCCCGGGCAGGGGGGGGGAAGATACGCAGTATTTT.

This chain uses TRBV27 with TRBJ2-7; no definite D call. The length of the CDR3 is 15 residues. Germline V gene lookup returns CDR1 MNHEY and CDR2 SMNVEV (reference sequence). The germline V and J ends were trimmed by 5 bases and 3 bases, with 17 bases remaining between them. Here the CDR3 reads CASSPQSLKLYEQYF. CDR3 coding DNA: TGTGCCAGCAGTCCCCAGTCCCTTAAACTCTACGAGCAGTACTTC.

CDR3 loop: CASSLGASGTDTQYF. The DNA of the CDR3 is TGCGCCAGCAGCTTGGGGGCTAGCGGGACAGATACGCAGTATTTT. This chain joins TRBV5-1 and TRBJ2-3, with TRBD2 identical over 8 bases. Germline loops: CDR1 SGHRS, CDR2 YFSETQ. CDR3 size: 15 residues. Trimming removed 0 bases from V and 3 bases from J; junction bases left unmatched: 3.

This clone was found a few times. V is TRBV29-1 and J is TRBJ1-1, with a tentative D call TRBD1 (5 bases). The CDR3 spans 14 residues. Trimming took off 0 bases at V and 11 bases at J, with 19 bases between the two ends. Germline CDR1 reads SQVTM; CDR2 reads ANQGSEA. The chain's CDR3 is CSVEDLLSGGTAFF. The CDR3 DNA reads TGCAGCGTTGAAGATCTTCTTTCGGGGGGAACGGCTTTCTTT. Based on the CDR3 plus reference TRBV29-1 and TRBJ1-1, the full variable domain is SAVISQKPSRDICQRGTSLTIQCQVDSQVTMMFWYRQQPGQSLTLIATANQGSEATYESGFVIDKFPISRPNLTFSTLTVSNMSPEDSSIYLCSVEDLLSGGTAFFGQGTRLTVV.

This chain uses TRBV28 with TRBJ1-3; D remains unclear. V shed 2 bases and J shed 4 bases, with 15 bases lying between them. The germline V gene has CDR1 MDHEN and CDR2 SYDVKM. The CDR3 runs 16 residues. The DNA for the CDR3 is TGTGCCAGCAGTTTAGGAATAAGGAGTTCAGGAAACACCATATATTTT. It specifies CASSLGIRSSGNTIYF.

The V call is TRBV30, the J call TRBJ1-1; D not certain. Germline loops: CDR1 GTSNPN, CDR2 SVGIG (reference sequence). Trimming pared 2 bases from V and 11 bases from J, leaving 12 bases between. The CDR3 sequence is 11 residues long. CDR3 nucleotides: TGTGCCTGGAGTCGGGGAAAGTATGCTTTCTTT. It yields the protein CAWSRGKYAFF.

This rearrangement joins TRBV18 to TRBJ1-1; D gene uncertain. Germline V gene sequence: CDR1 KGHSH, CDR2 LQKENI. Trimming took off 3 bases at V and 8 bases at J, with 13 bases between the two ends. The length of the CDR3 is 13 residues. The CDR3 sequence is CASSPSYRAEAFF. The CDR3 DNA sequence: TGTGCCAGCTCACCCTCATATCGAGCCGAAGCTTTCTTT.

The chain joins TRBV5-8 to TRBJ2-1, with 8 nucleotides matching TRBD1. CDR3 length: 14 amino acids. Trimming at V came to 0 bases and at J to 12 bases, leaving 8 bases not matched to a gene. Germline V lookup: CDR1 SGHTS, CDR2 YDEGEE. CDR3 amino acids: CASSLGGQAIRQFF. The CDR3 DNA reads TGTGCCAGCAGCTTGGGGGGACAGGCCATAAGGCAGTTCTTC.

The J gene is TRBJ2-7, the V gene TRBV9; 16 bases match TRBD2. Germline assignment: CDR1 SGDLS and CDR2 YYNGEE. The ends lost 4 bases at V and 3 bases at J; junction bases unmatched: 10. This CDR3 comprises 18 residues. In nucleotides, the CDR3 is TGTGCCAGCAGCCTCGGGACTAGCGGGGGGGCCTCATTCTACGAGCAGTACTTC. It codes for CASSLGTSGGASFYEQYF.

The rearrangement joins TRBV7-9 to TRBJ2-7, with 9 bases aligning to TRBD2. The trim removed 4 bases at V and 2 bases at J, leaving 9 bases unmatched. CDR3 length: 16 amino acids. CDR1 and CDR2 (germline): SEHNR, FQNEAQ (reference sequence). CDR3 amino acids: CASSSQRSGGTYEQYF. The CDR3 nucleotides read TGTGCCAGCAGCTCCCAACGTAGCGGGGGAACCTACGAGCAGTACTTC.

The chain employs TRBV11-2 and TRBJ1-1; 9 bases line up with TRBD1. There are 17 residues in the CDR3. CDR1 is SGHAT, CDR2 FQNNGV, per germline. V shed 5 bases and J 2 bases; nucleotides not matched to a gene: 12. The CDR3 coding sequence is TGTGCCAGCAGCCACTACAGGGGGCAAGGAGCCAACACTGAAGCTTTCTTT. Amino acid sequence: CASSHYRGQGANTEAFF.

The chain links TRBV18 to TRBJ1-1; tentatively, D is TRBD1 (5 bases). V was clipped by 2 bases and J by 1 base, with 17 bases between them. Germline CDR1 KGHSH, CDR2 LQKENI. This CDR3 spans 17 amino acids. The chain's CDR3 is CASSPTLIQGWNTEAFF. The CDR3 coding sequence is TGTGCCAGCTCACCAACTCTAATCCAGGGCTGGAACACTGAAGCTTTCTTT.